One sample yielded the 22 T cell receptor beta chains listed below, sequenced in a study of cytomegalovirus exposure and HLA in healthy donors. Researchers ran the PCR with 60 Vbeta and 13 Jbeta primers. Only in-frame clones appear in the TCRdb table, and some are missing; sequencing was by immunoSEQ multiplex PCR. In total, the table holds tens of thousands of clones. Sequencing was performed on PBMCs. The receptors here all came from a man between 18 and 29 years old in good health and CMV-seropositive.

V and J are TRBV5-1 and TRBJ2-2; no clear D. The length of the CDR3 is 12 residues. CDR1 SGHRS and CDR2 YFSETQ come from the germline V gene. Trimming shortened V by 1 base and J by 5 bases, and 3 bases separated the two germline ends. The CDR3, as DNA: TGCGCCAGCAGCTTGTATACCGGGGAGCTGTTTTTT. This encodes CASSLYTGELFF.

The V gene is TRBV18, the J gene TRBJ2-1; D gene ambiguous. V gave up 3 bases and J gave up 0 bases, with 21 bases separating them. The germline V gene has CDR1 KGHSH and CDR2 LQKENI. This CDR3 has 19 amino acids. The CDR3 reads CASSPIPLGRASSYNEQFF. DNA for the CDR3: TGTGCCAGCTCACCTATACCTCTGGGTAGAGCGAGCTCCTACAATGAGCAGTTCTTC.

V and J are TRBV5-6 and TRBJ1-5; D perhaps matches TRBD1 (6 bases). V lost 4 bases and J lost 7, with 15 bases in between. CDR1 and CDR2 from the germline V gene are SGHDT and YYEEEE. The CDR3 runs to 14 residues. CDR3 in amino acids: CASSDKKTGQPQHF. DNA of the CDR3: TGTGCCAGCAGCGACAAAAAGACAGGCCAGCCCCAGCATTTT.

V and J are TRBV5-6 and TRBJ2-7, with 9 bases fitting TRBD1. Per the germline V gene, CDR1 is SGHDT and CDR2 is YYEEEE. This CDR3 region has 16 residues. V trimming: 2 bases; J trimming: 3 bases; junction bases outside the gene matches: 9. CDR3 sequence: CASSFRQGVLNYEQYF. The DNA for the CDR3 is TGTGCCAGCAGCTTCCGACAGGGGGTCTTGAACTACGAGCAGTACTTC.

V usage is TRBV7-2 and J usage is TRBJ2-7; D not resolved. The germline CDR1 and CDR2 sequences are SGHTA and FQGNSA. This CDR3 is built from 12 residues. Between the trimmed V and J ends, which lost 4 bases and 2 bases, there was a span of 6 bases. The chain's CDR3 is CASSSGAYEQYF. Here the CDR3 DNA reads TGTGCCAGCAGCTCGGGTGCCTACGAGCAGTACTTC.

The rearrangement uses TRBV29-1 and TRBJ2-2; no firm D call. V dropped 0 bases and J dropped 6 bases, with 17 bases sitting between them. Germline values: CDR1 SQVTM, CDR2 ANQGSEA. The CDR3 extends over 16 amino acids. The CDR3 sequence: CSVEDFSGRLPGELFF. Written as DNA, the CDR3 is TGCAGCGTTGAAGATTTTTCCGGCAGGCTGCCCGGGGAGCTGTTTTTT.

A note on this clone: Distinct nucleotide sequences in the sample also encode this CDR3. The rearrangement links TRBV2 to TRBJ1-5; D possibly corresponds to TRBD1 (6 bases). Germline CDR1 is SNHLY and CDR2 is FYNNEI. The CDR3 runs to 19 residues. The germline V and J ends were trimmed by 10 bases and 2 bases, with 30 bases remaining between them. The CDR3 nucleotides read TGTGCCACCCCCAACTTTCCGGGACACGTAACCCGTGGCAATCAGCCCCAGCATTTT. Translation: CATPNFPGHVTRGNQPQHF.

J is TRBJ2-5 and V is TRBV7-2; the D is unclear. With 1 base removed from V and 2 bases from J, the gap between germline ends came to 11 bases. This CDR3 is 15 amino acids long. Germline V gene data show CDR1 as SGHTA and CDR2 as FQGNSA. This CDR3 is CASSLGELAQETQYF. In DNA form, the CDR3 reads TGTGCCAGCAGCTTAGGAGAACTCGCTCAAGAGACCCAGTACTTC.

V usage is TRBV18 and J usage is TRBJ2-7; 10 bases fit TRBD2. V dropped 8 bases and J dropped 1; count of bases not matched to a gene: 5. The CDR3 totals 14 residues. Germline V gene lookup returns CDR1 KGHSH and CDR2 LQKENI. CDR3 sequence: CASRTSGTSYEQYF. In nucleotides, the CDR3 is TGTGCCAGCCGCACTAGCGGGACATCCTACGAGCAGTACTTC.

The chain is built from TRBV5-1 and TRBJ2-3; D is unresolved. V was shortened by 4 bases and J by 1 base, with 10 bases between the two germline ends. The CDR3 length is 14 residues. CDR1 SGHRS and CDR2 YFSETQ come from the germline V gene. The CDR3 sequence is CASSLDMGTDTQYF. In nucleotides, the CDR3 is TGCGCCAGCAGCCTAGATATGGGCACAGATACGCAGTATTTT.

This chain uses TRBV27 with TRBJ1-4; D remains ambiguous. From germline, CDR1 is MNHEY and CDR2 SMNVEV (reference sequence). CDR3 size: 14 residues. Trimming stripped 5 bases from V and 4 bases from J, with 11 bases between. CDR3 DNA: TGTGCCAGCAGTGGGCTGGGTATTAATGAAAAACTGTTTTTT. Amino acid sequence: CASSGLGINEKLFF.

The chain links TRBV19 to TRBJ1-5; tentative D call: TRBD1 (5 bases). This CDR3 is built from 15 residues. Germline V lookup: CDR1 LNHDA, CDR2 SQIVND (reference sequence). V gave up 2 bases and J gave up 0 bases, with 8 bases separating them. In DNA form, the CDR3 reads TGTGCCAGTAGTATACGACAGCATAGCAATCAGCCCCAGCATTTT. This gives the protein CASSIRQHSNQPQHF.

This chain links TRBV2 with TRBJ2-1, with 8 nucleotides matching TRBD2. The CDR3 has 15 amino acids. J was trimmed by 8 bases and V by 7 bases; bases with no gene match: 13. Germline V gene lookup returns CDR1 SNHLY and CDR2 FYNNEI. CDR3 residues: CASKPGTSHKDEQFF. In DNA, the CDR3 is TGTGCCAGCAAACCCGGGACTAGTCATAAGGATGAGCAGTTCTTC. Full variable domain (missing parts from reference TRBV2 and TRBJ2-1): EPEVTQTPSHQVTQMGQEVILRCVPISNHLYFYWYRQILGQKVEFLVSFYNNEISEKSEIFDDQFSVERPDGSNFTLKIRSTKLEDSAMYFCASKPGTSHKDEQFFGPGTRLTVL.

V gene TRBV4-1 combines with J gene TRBJ1-1; 7 bases match TRBD1. The V and J ends lost 2 bases and 2 bases, in that order; junction bases with no gene match: 5. Germline V gene lookup returns CDR1 MGHRA and CDR2 YSYEKL. The CDR3 contains 15 residues. The CDR3 is CASSQFQGVNTEAFF. In DNA form, the CDR3 reads TGCGCCAGCAGCCAATTCCAGGGGGTTAACACTGAAGCTTTCTTT.

The rearrangement links TRBV7-6 to TRBJ2-3; no reliable D call. CDR3 size: 13 residues. Germline V gene lookup returns CDR1 SGHVS and CDR2 FNYEAQ. V was cut by 5 bases and J by 4 bases, with 10 bases left in between. In nucleotides, the CDR3 is TGTGCCAGCAGCCCCTCCCCCCCAGATACGCAGTATTTT. Translating gives CASSPSPPDTQYF.

The chain couples TRBV28 to TRBJ2-3, with 7 positions matching TRBD1. CDR3 length: 14 amino acids. V lost 7 bases, J lost 2 bases, and 6 bases stayed unmatched. In germline, CDR1 is MDHEN, CDR2 SYDVKM. This chain's CDR3 is CASTPGQYTDTQYF. CDR3 DNA: TGTGCCAGCACCCCGGGACAGTACACAGATACGCAGTATTTT.

The chain joins TRBV27 to TRBJ2-7, with 10 bases lining up with TRBD1. J gave up 5 bases and V 2 bases, and 3 bases lay outside the gene matches. The CDR3 loop spans 14 amino acids. Germline CDR1 reads MNHEY; CDR2 reads SMNVEV (reference sequence). CDR3 in amino acids: CASSLGTGDDEQYF. The CDR3 nucleotides read TGTGCCAGCAGTTTAGGGACAGGGGACGACGAGCAGTACTTC.

The chain combines TRBV27 with TRBJ1-1, with D perhaps TRBD1 (6 bases). V was cut by 6 bases and J by 5 bases, with 10 bases left in between. This CDR3 is 12 amino acids long. The V gene's germline CDR1 is MNHEY and CDR2 SMNVEV (reference sequence). CDR3 DNA sequence: TGTGCCAGCAGGCGAGGGGGAACTGAAGCTTTCTTT. Protein: CASRRGGTEAFF.

This chain links TRBV19 with TRBJ2-2, with D possibly being TRBD1 (5 bases). This CDR3 has 14 amino acids. Germline V lookup: CDR1 LNHDA, CDR2 SQIVND (reference sequence). The germline V and J ends were trimmed by 5 bases and 10 bases, with 17 bases remaining between them. The CDR3, as DNA: TGTGCCAGTAGTGAAGGGGCAGGGCTGTCGGAGCTGTTTTTT. Residues: CASSEGAGLSELFF.

The chain links TRBV6-6 to TRBJ2-7, with D possibly TRBD1 on 5 matching bases. Trimming pared 5 bases from V and 3 bases from J, leaving 8 bases between. Germline-derived CDR1 and CDR2 are MNHNY and SVGAGI (reference sequence). The CDR3 length is 12 residues. The CDR3 sequence: CASSPTGYEQYF. The CDR3 DNA sequence: TGTGCCAGCAGTCCTACAGGCTACGAGCAGTACTTC.

The CDR3 is CASSRPGLANTDTQYF. The CDR3 nucleotides read TGTGCCAGCAGTCGCCCGGGACTAGCGAACACAGATACGCAGTATTTT. The V and J genes are TRBV28 and TRBJ2-3, with 10 bases identical to TRBD2. The trim removed 5 bases at V and 2 bases at J, leaving 7 bases unmatched. From germline, CDR1 is MDHEN and CDR2 SYDVKM. The CDR3 has 16 residues.

The V call is TRBV27, the J call TRBJ2-2, with no clear D. V was shortened by 5 bases and J by 2 bases, with 3 bases between the two germline ends. The CDR3 has 12 amino acids. The V gene's germline CDR1 is MNHEY and CDR2 SMNVEV (reference sequence). The CDR3 coding sequence is TGTGCCAGCAGTCTTAACACCGGGGAGCTGTTTTTT. It codes for CASSLNTGELFF.